This TCR beta chain was captured by sequencing in a study of graft-versus-host responses after intestinal transplantation. Study-wide context: For two to four years after anti-thymocyte globulin induction, all recipients took tacrolimus and steroids.

Trimming stripped 7 bases from V and 4 bases from J, with 17 bases between. The germline V gene encodes CDR1 MNHEY and CDR2 SVGAGI. The CDR3 is made up of 15 amino acids. Turning to this clone: The antigen is unknown.

Findings and caveats of the study: Early post-transplant HvG declines tracked with peak circulating GvH clone levels.

Profiling relied on immunoSEQ multiplex PCR, and the TCRdb table lists in-frame clones only, not all of them. This sample has over 120,000 clones, with around 90% found just once. The clonotype was recovered from a human donor who received an intestinal transplant. The material was unstimulated CD4+ T cells sorted from spleen or lymph node cells, obtained before intestinal transplant. The rearrangement links TRBV6-5 to TRBJ2-1; tentatively, D is TRBD2 (6 bases). CDR3 DNA sequence: TGTGCCAGCAACTACCGGGCTAGCGTATACAATGAGCAGTTCTTC. This encodes CASNYRASVYNEQFF.